The clone carrying this T cell receptor (beta chain) was seen just once. This specimen belongs to a study of blood T cell repertoires in COVID-19. On the study more broadly: Samples of COVID-19 (acute and convalescent) were obtained from the United States, Italy and Spain. The cDNA or gDNA used as material had been derived from T cells, B-cell-depleted T cells, or PBMCs.

Trimming took off 4 bases at V and 2 bases at J, with 17 bases between the two ends. The CDR3 length is 16 residues. CDR1 and CDR2 (germline): MGHRA, YSYEKL. Original processing methods: Using reference gene primer amplification, nucleated cell counts were estimated. Data came from immunoSEQ multiplex PCR; TCRdb stores just in-frame clones and leaves some out. That table is the source of V, J and clone size, and D and trimming were worked out from the DNA. The sample has 200,000 to 250,000 clones, less than 90% seen once. V is TRBV4-1 and J is TRBJ1-2; D unresolved. The material sequenced was peripheral blood. The receptor was derived from a man in his sixties with acute or convalescent COVID-19. Written as DNA, the CDR3 is TGCGCCAGCAGCCCCTTCGACACCCGAGACAACTATGGCTACACCTTC. It codes for CASSPFDTRDNYGYTF.